The text below deals with one T cell receptor (beta chain). Its antigen is not identified. The diagnoses drew upon clinical symptoms, serum thyroxine and TRAb, thyroid ultrasound and orbital computed tomography. Extraction of PBMCs used 10 ml of fresh peripheral blood. Germline assignment: CDR1 SGHRS and CDR2 YFSETQ. This CDR3 spans 15 amino acids. V was clipped by 4 bases and J by 4 bases, with 17 bases between them. The sample comes from a study of T cells in Graves' hyperthyroidism and ophthalmopathy. Study outcomes and limitations: Most thyroid clonotypes that were expanded above 0.001 also turned up in blood.

Amplified TCR beta CDR3 regions derived from RNA transcripts. HTBI primers were employed in a first-round RT-PCR of the TCR CDR3. TCRdb re-called the multiplex PCR reads through MiXCR, storing one row per CDR3 protein. The repertoire has about half a million distinct CDR3 sequences, roughly 20% of them found once; the top ten carry 26%. The sequence came from a man aged 18 to 30 with Graves' hyperthyroidism. Sequenced input: blood. V and J are TRBV5-1 and TRBJ2-5, with a weak D call TRBD1 (6 bases). CDR3 nucleotide sequence: TGCGCCAGCAGCCGCTGGGACACCCGGGGAGAGACCCAGTACTTC. Translation: CASSRWDTRGETQYF. Using reference TRBV5-1 and TRBJ2-5 for the parts outside the CDR3, the full variable domain is KAGVTQTPRYLIKTRGQQVTLSCSPISGHRSVSWYQQTPGQGLQFLFEYFSETQRNKGNFPGRFSGRQFSNSRSEMNVSTLELGDSALYLCASSRWDTRGETQYFGPGTRLLVL.